A selection of T cell receptor beta chains follows, all from one sample in a study of spatial heterogeneity in lung cancer. TCRdb analysed the 5' RACE reads with MiXCR anew, one entry per CDR3 protein. Of approximately 43,000 distinct CDR3 sequences listed, more than 9% were seen once; the top ten hold roughly 18%. The sample here was PBMCs, taken at follow-up. These receptors all stem from a female donor with early-stage non-small cell lung cancer. Each CDR3 is given without its conserved first and last residue. A D gene is named only where the DNA matches it firmly.

len: 13; d_gene: NA; v_gene: TRBV11-2; j_gene: TRBJ2-3; CDR3aa: ASSAWLRDTDTQY
len: 9; d_gene: TRBD2; v_gene: TRBV29-1; j_gene: TRBJ2-1; CDR3aa: SVGTSHEQF
len: 12; d_gene: TRBD1; v_gene: TRBV7-9; j_gene: TRBJ2-3; CDR3aa: ASRPGQGADTQY
len: 14; d_gene: TRBD1; v_gene: TRBV28; j_gene: TRBJ2-5; CDR3aa: ASTNYRGRPPETQY
len: 9; d_gene: NA; v_gene: TRBV6-5; j_gene: TRBJ2-1; CDR3aa: ASQAGGEQF
len: 14; d_gene: TRBD2; v_gene: TRBV11-2; j_gene: TRBJ2-5; CDR3aa: ASSSQTSGGLGAQY
len: 12; d_gene: TRBD2; v_gene: TRBV27; j_gene: TRBJ2-5; CDR3aa: ASSLERGGETQY
len: 17; d_gene: NA; v_gene: TRBV3-1; j_gene: TRBJ2-3; CDR3aa: ASSPLWTAREPPTDTQY
len: 10; d_gene: NA; v_gene: TRBV4-1; j_gene: TRBJ2-1; CDR3aa: ASSHRAYEQF
len: 11; d_gene: NA; v_gene: TRBV5-8; j_gene: TRBJ1-1; CDR3aa: ASSLVLNTEAF
len: 10; d_gene: NA; v_gene: TRBV12-3/TRBV12-4; j_gene: TRBJ1-2; CDR3aa: ASSLKPAGYT
len: 16; d_gene: TRBD2; v_gene: TRBV3-1; j_gene: TRBJ2-7; CDR3aa: ASSQEPSGGLTSYEQY
len: 11; d_gene: NA; v_gene: TRBV15; j_gene: TRBJ1-1; CDR3aa: ATTWGQDTEAF
len: 11; d_gene: NA; v_gene: TRBV12-3/TRBV12-4; j_gene: TRBJ1-6; CDR3aa: ASSSPPSSPLH
len: 11; d_gene: NA; v_gene: TRBV2; j_gene: TRBJ2-3; CDR3aa: ASSPLPGRAQY
len: 12; d_gene: TRBD1; v_gene: TRBV15; j_gene: TRBJ2-2; CDR3aa: ATSHDRGHGELF
len: 10; d_gene: NA; v_gene: TRBV7-2; j_gene: TRBJ2-1; CDR3aa: ASSSTGREQF
len: 11; d_gene: TRBD1; v_gene: TRBV29-1; j_gene: TRBJ1-3; CDR3aa: SVEDGQGDTIY
len: 15; d_gene: TRBD2; v_gene: TRBV27; j_gene: TRBJ2-3; CDR3aa: ASSLSSASGVRDTQY
len: 15; d_gene: NA; v_gene: TRBV11-2; j_gene: TRBJ1-6; CDR3aa: ASSLSAAVGSNSPLH
len: 14; d_gene: NA; v_gene: TRBV7-2; j_gene: TRBJ2-6; CDR3aa: ASSPDPHSGANVLT
len: 13; d_gene: TRBD1; v_gene: TRBV3-1; j_gene: TRBJ2-6; CDR3aa: ASTDRGSGANVLT
len: 11; d_gene: NA; v_gene: TRBV2; j_gene: TRBJ2-7; CDR3aa: ASRTWPPGEQY
len: 12; d_gene: NA; v_gene: TRBV6-2/TRBV6-3; j_gene: TRBJ2-3; CDR3aa: ASSYGQGVDTQY
len: 13; d_gene: TRBD1; v_gene: TRBV5-6; j_gene: TRBJ2-7; CDR3aa: ASSSNRGLNYEQY
len: 13; d_gene: NA; v_gene: TRBV7-8; j_gene: TRBJ2-5; CDR3aa: ASSLAPGGRETQY
len: 13; d_gene: TRBD2; v_gene: TRBV11-3; j_gene: TRBJ2-4; CDR3aa: ASSPTRLARHIQY
len: 13; d_gene: NA; v_gene: TRBV7-2; j_gene: TRBJ2-6; CDR3aa: ASSQEDSGANVLT
len: 12; d_gene: NA; v_gene: TRBV6-1; j_gene: TRBJ1-2; CDR3aa: ASTRRASPYGYT
len: 15; d_gene: TRBD2; v_gene: TRBV24-1; j_gene: TRBJ2-3; CDR3aa: ATSDPLSLAGADTQY
len: 12; d_gene: NA; v_gene: TRBV7-7; j_gene: TRBJ2-5; CDR3aa: ASSLALNGETQY
len: 12; d_gene: TRBD2; v_gene: TRBV5-4; j_gene: TRBJ2-1; CDR3aa: ASSLKLRGEEQF
len: 12; d_gene: NA; v_gene: TRBV7-3; j_gene: TRBJ2-2; CDR3aa: ASSSGHSTGELF
len: 10; d_gene: NA; v_gene: TRBV28; j_gene: TRBJ1-2; CDR3aa: ASRRQAGGTH
len: 12; d_gene: NA; v_gene: TRBV13; j_gene: TRBJ2-7; CDR3aa: ASSPRSGTNEQY
len: 12; d_gene: NA; v_gene: TRBV11-3; j_gene: TRBJ2-2; CDR3aa: ASSSPLNTGELF
len: 13; d_gene: NA; v_gene: TRBV13; j_gene: TRBJ2-3; CDR3aa: ASSLGTPSTDTQY
len: 12; d_gene: TRBD1; v_gene: TRBV7-9; j_gene: TRBJ1-4; CDR3aa: ASSFDRGNEKLF
len: 13; d_gene: NA; v_gene: TRBV3-1; j_gene: TRBJ2-7; CDR3aa: ASSPAPLAHYEQY